A single sample is the source of the 11 T cell receptor beta chains below, sequenced in a study of Ad26.COV2.S vaccination and SARS-CoV-2 variants. Specified treatment: over 15 received Ad26.COV2.S at low or high dose, single or two shots; about 5 received placebo; per-sample allocation not given. The investigators took samples on day 63 after the first vaccine or placebo injection. Clones were read by immunoSEQ multiplex PCR, and TCRdb kept only the in-frame ones, dropping some. Here the sample spans about 460,000 clones, about nine tenths being singletons. The starting material was peripheral blood, obtained in a trial of Ad26.COV2.S vaccine versus placebo. All receptors come from a person between 18 and 60 years old who received the Ad26.COV2.S COVID-19 vaccine or a placebo.

This sequence joins TRBV30 and TRBJ2-7; the D call may be TRBD1 or TRBD2 (5 bases each). This CDR3 is built from 13 residues. The V gene's germline CDR1 is GTSNPN and CDR2 SVGIG (reference sequence). The V gene lost 5 bases and the J gene lost 4 bases, with 15 bases spanning the gap. The CDR3 bases are TGTGCCTGGGGGGGTAACCCAGCGTACGAGCAGTACTTC. It is translated as CAWGGNPAYEQYF.

V and J are TRBV13 and TRBJ1-1, with D uncertain. Trimming removed 7 bases at V and 1 base at J, with 10 bases between. Looked up from germline, CDR1 is PRHDT and CDR2 is FYEKMQ (reference sequence). The CDR3 covers 13 residues. The CDR3 spells CASTIGGNTEAFF. CDR3 nucleotide sequence: TGTGCCAGCACCATCGGAGGGAACACTGAAGCTTTCTTT.

The CDR3 protein is CASSRGQGGHTEAFF. CDR3 sequence (DNA): TGTGCCAGCAGTAGGGGACAGGGGGGACACACTGAAGCTTTCTTT. This chain links TRBV27 with TRBJ1-1, with TRBD1 matching over 11 bases. The CDR3 runs 15 residues. Germline V gene sequence: CDR1 MNHEY, CDR2 SMNVEV (reference sequence). Trimming took 5 bases from V and 3 from J; bases not matched to a gene: 5.

This clone was found once. The V call is TRBV10-3, the J call TRBJ1-1; D is uncertain. The CDR3 length is 14 residues. Germline loops: CDR1 ENHRY, CDR2 SYGVKD. Trimming cost V 3 bases and J 1 base, with 9 bases left between them. The CDR3 DNA sequence: TGTGCCATCAGTGACCGCCCCTCGAACACTGAAGCTTTCTTT. This encodes CAISDRPSNTEAFF.

The chain combines TRBV30 with TRBJ1-5; TRBD1 aligns across 10 bases. The germline V gene has CDR1 GTSNPN and CDR2 SVGIG (reference sequence). Losses at the gene ends were 1 base for V and 3 bases for J; bases not matched to a gene: 15. The CDR3 is 19 residues long. The CDR3 region is CAWSAPGQGIESVNQPQHF. CDR3 DNA sequence: TGTGCCTGGAGTGCACCGGGACAGGGGATCGAATCGGTCAATCAGCCCCAGCATTTT.

This rearrangement joins TRBV19 to TRBJ1-2; possibly TRBD1 for D (5 bases). The CDR3 is 14 amino acids. Germline CDR1 LNHDA, CDR2 SQIVND (reference sequence). V shed 3 bases and J shed 4 bases, with 12 bases lying between them. The CDR3 spells CASSIWEGPYGYTF. For the CDR3, the DNA is TGTGCCAGTAGTATCTGGGAGGGGCCCTATGGCTACACCTTC.

The chain carries TRBV19 and TRBJ2-2; no firm D call. Germline-derived CDR1 and CDR2 are LNHDA and SQIVND (reference sequence). Trimming took off 6 bases at V and 6 bases at J, with 8 bases between the two ends. The CDR3 length is 12 residues. The CDR3 region has the DNA TGTGCCAGTAGGCCCAGTCCCGGGGAGCTGTTTTTT. Translation gives CASRPSPGELFF.

The CDR3 DNA sequence: TGTGCCAGCAGTCAACCATGGGGCCAACTTCAAGAGACCCAGTACTTC. It codes for CASSQPWGQLQETQYF. The gene calls are TRBV7-9 and TRBJ2-5, with D tentatively TRBD1 (5 bases). CDR3 length: 16 residues. Trimming removed 6 bases from V and 2 bases from J, with 19 bases in between. Germline lookup yields CDR1 SEHNR and CDR2 FQNEAQ (reference sequence).

The J gene is TRBJ2-1, the V gene TRBV19, with 9 bases aligning to TRBD2. CDR1 is LNHDA and CDR2 is SQIVND in the germline V gene (reference sequence). Unmatched junction bases numbered 13, after V lost 10 bases and J lost 6 bases. The CDR3 totals 15 residues. CDR3 protein: CATMRGGAGVNEQFF. CDR3 DNA: TGTGCCACAATGCGCGGGGGGGCCGGGGTCAATGAGCAGTTCTTC.

The chain links TRBV6-2 or TRBV6-3 to TRBJ2-3, with TRBD2 matching 8 bases. CDR3 size: 18 residues. Germline values: CDR1 MNHEY, CDR2 SVGEGT. V trimming: 0 bases; J trimming: 0 bases; junction bases outside the gene matches: 8. DNA for the CDR3: TGTGCCAGCAGTTACTCCCACTCACTAGCGGCTAGCACAGATACGCAGTATTTT. This sequence encodes CASSYSHSLAASTDTQYF.

This chain joins TRBV3-1 (or the pseudogene TRBV3-2) and TRBJ1-1, with D maybe TRBD1 (5 bases). V was clipped by 2 bases and J by 5 bases, with 9 bases between them. CDR1 and CDR2 from the germline V gene are LGHDT and YNNKEL (reference sequence). The CDR3 runs to 13 residues. The CDR3 coding sequence is TGTGCCAGCAGCCAACCGGGGCAGACTGAAGCTTTCTTT. Protein sequence: CASSQPGQTEAFF.